The 14 T cell receptor beta chains below come from one sample, sequenced in a study of cytomegalovirus exposure and HLA in healthy donors. PCR used 60 Vbeta primers and 13 Jbeta primers. Data came from immunoSEQ multiplex PCR; TCRdb stores just in-frame clones and leaves some out. The data contain around 40,000 clones, roughly 64% of them singletons. Input material: PBMCs. These receptors all come from a man aged 45-60 years in good health and CMV-seropositive.

The gene calls are TRBV18 and TRBJ2-7, with D perhaps matching TRBD2 (6 bases). The V gene's germline CDR1 is KGHSH and CDR2 LQKENI. The CDR3 is made up of 13 amino acids. The ends were cut back, 3 bases at V and 9 bases at J, with 15 bases in the middle. In nucleotides, the CDR3 is TGTGCCAGCTCACCGGTCACTCAGGGAGGGCAGTACTTC. It codes for CASSPVTQGGQYF.

This clone has a handful of counts. This chain links TRBV7-3 with TRBJ1-1, with D possibly TRBD1 on 6 matching bases. V lost 0 bases and J lost 3, with 11 bases in between. This CDR3 region has 15 residues. The V gene's germline CDR1 is SGHTA and CDR2 FQGTGA. The CDR3 sequence: CASSLTGGHDTEAFF. CDR3 nucleotides: TGTGCCAGCAGCTTAACAGGGGGTCATGACACTGAAGCTTTCTTT.

This chain links TRBV4-3 with TRBJ2-3, with TRBD2 matching 9 bases. Germline V gives CDR1 LGHNA, CDR2 YSLEER. V lost 1 base to trimming and J lost 4 bases; unmatched junction nucleotides: 3. This CDR3 contains 15 residues. This CDR3 is CASSQGGGGADTQYF. The CDR3 region has the DNA TGCGCCAGCAGCCAAGGCGGCGGGGGGGCAGATACGCAGTATTTT.

CDR3 sequence reads: CATSKTKDTEAFF. DNA for the CDR3: TGTGCCACCAGCAAAACTAAGGACACTGAAGCTTTCTTT. The chain couples TRBV15 to TRBJ1-1; D is uncertain. Germline V gene sequence: CDR1 LNHNV, CDR2 YYDKDF (reference sequence). CDR3 length: 13 amino acids. V was cut by 4 bases and J by 3 bases, with 9 bases left in between.

V is TRBV28 and J is TRBJ1-5; 7 bases line up with TRBD1. Germline CDR1 reads MDHEN; CDR2 reads SYDVKM. The V gene end was trimmed by 5 bases and the J gene end by 2 bases; junction bases not matched to a gene: 9. The CDR3 contains 16 residues. The CDR3 is CASSPLNGQGNQPQHF. In nucleotides, the CDR3 is TGTGCCAGCAGTCCCCTGAACGGACAGGGCAATCAGCCCCAGCATTTT.

The rearrangement uses TRBV7-2 and TRBJ2-3; D remains ambiguous. CDR1 and CDR2 from the germline V gene are SGHTA and FQGNSA. CDR3 length: 14 residues. Trimming took off 2 bases at V and 4 bases at J, with 10 bases between the two ends. In nucleotides, the CDR3 is TGTGCCAGCAGCTTATATTTCGTCGCAGATACGCAGTATTTT. Its translation is CASSLYFVADTQYF.

The chain couples TRBV7-3 to TRBJ2-5; 7 nucleotides match TRBD2. Germline loops: CDR1 SGHTA, CDR2 FQGTGA. Trimming at V came to 5 bases and at J to 5 bases, leaving 11 bases not matched to a gene. There are 15 residues in the CDR3. CDR3 in DNA: TGTGCCAGCAGCCGCCAGGGAGGGGCTTGGGAGACCCAGTACTTC. Its protein product is CASSRQGGAWETQYF.

The chain recombines TRBV6-5 with TRBJ1-1; D not certain. V was cut by 3 bases and J by 1 base, with 6 bases left in between. The CDR3 runs to 13 residues. Germline values: CDR1 MNHEY, CDR2 SVGAGI. Written as DNA, the CDR3 is TGTGCCAGCAGTTATTTACAGAACACTGAAGCTTTCTTT. This gives the protein CASSYLQNTEAFF.

The chain has TRBV14 and TRBJ1-2, with D possibly matching TRBD1 (6 bases). The V gene's germline CDR1 is SGHDN and CDR2 FVKESK. The CDR3 has 14 amino acids. V lost 4 bases and J 8 bases, leaving 17 bases between the germline ends. CDR3 sequence (DNA): TGTGCCAGCAGCCGCGCCCGGGGGGCGTCCGGCTACACCTTC. Translation: CASSRARGASGYTF.

The V and J genes are TRBV7-9 and TRBJ2-1; a possible D gene is TRBD2 (5 bases). The CDR3 runs to 13 residues. CDR1 is SEHNR, CDR2 FQNEAQ, per germline (reference sequence). Trimming pared 0 bases from V and 15 bases from J, leaving 15 bases between. CDR3 amino acids: CASSLARLSEGFF. The DNA for the CDR3 is TGTGCCAGCAGCTTAGCCCGTTTGAGCGAGGGGTTCTTC. Complete variable domain (other parts from reference TRBV7-9 and TRBJ2-1): DTGVSQNPRHKITKRGQNVTFRCDPISEHNRLYWYRQTLGQGPEFLTYFQNEAQLEKSRLLSDRFSAERPKGSFSTLEIQRTEQGDSAMYLCASSLARLSEGFFGPGTRLTVL.

The gene calls are TRBV2 and TRBJ1-1; D unclear. The CDR3 covers 15 residues. V shed 6 bases and J shed 6 bases, with 20 bases lying between them. CDR1 is SNHLY and CDR2 is FYNNEI in the germline V gene. For the CDR3, the DNA is TGTGCCAGCAGACCCCTACGGCGGGGAGGAGCTGAAGCTTTCTTT. As protein: CASRPLRRGGAEAFF. The full variable domain, completed using reference TRBV2 and TRBJ1-1, is EPEVTQTPSHQVTQMGQEVILRCVPISNHLYFYWYRQILGQKVEFLVSFYNNEISEKSEIFDDQFSVERPDGSNFTLKIRSTKLEDSAMYFCASRPLRRGGAEAFFGQGTRLTVV.

V gene TRBV10-1 combines with J gene TRBJ1-4; 11 nucleotides match TRBD1. Trimming at V came to 6 bases and at J to 8 bases, leaving 8 bases not matched to a gene. This CDR3 is 15 amino acids long. Germline values: CDR1 WNHNN, CDR2 SYGVQD (reference sequence). The CDR3 is CASRVKGDRGEKLFF. In DNA form, the CDR3 reads TGCGCCAGCAGGGTTAAGGGGGACAGGGGGGAAAAACTGTTTTTT.

This chain uses TRBV14 with TRBJ2-5; no firm D call. There are 12 residues in the CDR3. The V gene lost 4 bases and the J gene lost 5 bases, with 8 bases spanning the gap. CDR1 and CDR2 from the germline V gene are SGHDN and FVKESK. The CDR3 loop is CASSPGWETQYF. DNA for the CDR3: TGTGCCAGCAGCCCAGGATGGGAGACCCAGTACTTC.

The chain uses TRBV7-9 and TRBJ1-2; TRBD1 might be the D (6 bases). Trimming took 4 bases from V and 6 from J, leaving 15 bases between them. Germline loops: CDR1 SEHNR, CDR2 FQNEAQ (reference sequence). The CDR3 is made up of 14 amino acids. In DNA form, the CDR3 reads TGTGCCAGCAGCTGGGGTGGCAGGGACAATGGCTACACCTTC. Encoded protein: CASSWGGRDNGYTF.